One and the same sample provided the 32 T cell receptor beta chains below, sequenced in a study of T-cell memory formation after mild COVID-19. TCRdb reanalysed the 5' RACE reads using MiXCR and keeps one entry per CDR3 protein. The sample lists under 200,000 distinct CDR3 sequences, roughly 31% seen once, with approximately 12% in the top ten. Material for sequencing was PBMCs or a T cell subset sorted from them (not recorded which). These receptor sequences come from an adult woman who had mild COVID-19 (a few samples of this study predate the infection). Cell type and time point are not known.

CDR3 sequence reads: CASSFRQGQGRYEQYF. The CDR3 nucleotides are TGTGCCAGCAGTTTCCGACAGGGACAGGGACGCTACGAGCAGTACTTC. The V and J genes are TRBV27 and TRBJ2-7; 9 bases align to TRBD1. Unmatched junction bases numbered 9, after V lost 3 bases and J lost 3 bases. This CDR3 is 16 amino acids long. The V gene's germline CDR1 is MNHEY and CDR2 SMNVEV (reference sequence).

This clonotype was observed a few times. V and J are TRBV20-1 and TRBJ1-2; possibly TRBD1 for D (5 bases). The germline CDR1 and CDR2 sequences are DFQATT and SNEGSKA (reference sequence). The V gene lost 5 bases and the J gene lost 4 bases, with 14 bases spanning the gap. The CDR3 spans 13 residues. The chain's CDR3 is CSAPRAGSYGYTF. CDR3 DNA sequence: TGCAGTGCTCCCAGGGCAGGTAGCTATGGCTACACCTTC.

The chain carries TRBV6-2 or TRBV6-3 and TRBJ2-2; 9 positions match TRBD1. J gave up 5 bases and V 2 bases, and 3 bases lay outside the gene matches. Germline-derived CDR1 and CDR2 are MNHEY and SVGEGT. The CDR3 length is 15 residues. The CDR3 loop is CASSYPGQGTGELFF. The CDR3 DNA follows: TGTGCCAGCAGTTACCCGGGACAGGGAACCGGGGAGCTGTTTTTT.

This clonotype was detected only a few times. The DNA for the CDR3 is TGCGCCAGCAGTCAAGGCGGGGGCACCGGGGAGCTGTTTTTT. Its translation is CASSQGGGTGELFF. This chain connects TRBV23-1 to TRBJ2-2; 7 bases are a match to TRBD2. TRBV23-1 carries the ORF label, with uncertain function. This CDR3 has 14 residues. V dropped 2 bases and J dropped 4; count of bases not matched to a gene: 1.

V gene TRBV20-1 combines with J gene TRBJ2-5; D remains unclear. The germline CDR1 and CDR2 sequences are DFQATT and SNEGSKA (reference sequence). CDR3 length: 11 amino acids. With 7 bases removed from V and 5 bases from J, the gap between germline ends came to 11 bases. The CDR3 DNA sequence: TGCAGTGGGGGTCATGGGGAGACCCAGTACTTC. It is translated as CSGGHGETQYF.

This clonotype was picked up a small number of times. The chain has TRBV12-3 or TRBV12-4 and TRBJ1-2; maybe TRBD1 (5 bases). There are 12 residues in the CDR3. V lost 3 bases, J lost 5 bases, and 7 bases lay in between. For the CDR3, the DNA is TGTGCCAGCAGTTTTTGGGGGTATGGCTACACCTTC. This gives the protein CASSFWGYGYTF.

This clonotype showed up just a few times. The V and J genes are TRBV7-8 and TRBJ2-1; D might be TRBD1 (6 bases). V dropped 5 bases and J dropped 3 bases, with 11 bases sitting between them. CDR3 length: 14 amino acids. Germline-derived CDR1 and CDR2 are SGHVS and FQNEAQ. This CDR3 reads CASSAGQFYNEQFF. CDR3 bases: TGTGCCAGCAGCGCCGGACAGTTCTACAATGAGCAGTTCTTC.

The chain is built from TRBV30 and TRBJ2-3; 11 bases fit TRBD1. Per the germline V gene, CDR1 is GTSNPN and CDR2 is SVGIG (reference sequence). V dropped 4 bases and J dropped 3; count of bases not matched to a gene: 9. CDR3 length equals 16 residues. The CDR3 DNA sequence: TGTGCCTGGATAAGGACAGGGGGCACGACTACAGATACGCAGTATTTT. Its protein is CAWIRTGGTTTDTQYF.

This clonotype was recorded once. In DNA form, the CDR3 reads TGTGCCAGCAGCCAAGAATTTGGCGGCTTGGACTATGGCTACACCTTC. It encodes CASSQEFGGLDYGYTF. The chain is built from TRBV4-2 and TRBJ1-2; no clear D. The CDR3 has 16 residues. Trimming cost V 0 bases and J 3 bases, with 14 bases left between them. Germline lookup yields CDR1 LGHNA and CDR2 YNFKEQ.

This clonotype appeared a few times. This chain links TRBV2 with TRBJ2-1; the match to TRBD2 covers 13 bases. The V and J ends lost 2 bases and 8 bases, in that order; junction bases with no gene match: 9. Germline CDR1 is SNHLY and CDR2 is FYNNEI. The CDR3 has 17 amino acids. The CDR3 nucleotides read TGTGCCAGCAGTGAACCCCAGACTAGCGGGGGGCTACATGAGCAGTTCTTC. Its protein product is CASSEPQTSGGLHEQFF.

This clonotype was recorded a few times. In DNA, the CDR3 is TGCGCCAGCAGCCAAGTGTTAAGAGGGGATTCCTACGAGCAGTACTTC. It encodes CASSQVLRGDSYEQYF. The gene calls are TRBV4-1 and TRBJ2-7; D might be TRBD1 or TRBD2, each matching 5 bases. The germline V gene has CDR1 MGHRA and CDR2 YSYEKL. Trimming shortened V by 1 base and J by 1 base, and 14 bases separated the two germline ends. The CDR3 extends over 16 amino acids.

V usage is TRBV20-1 and J usage is TRBJ2-5; the match to TRBD2 covers 13 bases. This CDR3 region has 15 residues. Per the germline V gene, CDR1 is DFQATT and CDR2 is SNEGSKA (reference sequence). V trimming: 5 bases; J trimming: 5 bases; junction bases outside the gene matches: 8. Written as DNA, the CDR3 is TGCAGTGCTCTCCGGACTAGCGGGAGTTCGGAGACCCAGTACTTC. This translates into CSALRTSGSSETQYF.

This clonotype has more than one count but fewer than ten. The chain recombines TRBV6-2 or TRBV6-3 with TRBJ1-1, with a tentative D call TRBD1 (6 bases). CDR1 and CDR2 (germline): MNHEY, SVGEGT. Between the trimmed V and J ends, which lost 6 bases and 5 bases, there was a span of 16 bases. CDR3 size: 14 residues. CDR3 sequence reads: CASSKDSLRTEAFF. In DNA form, the CDR3 reads TGTGCCAGCAGCAAGGACAGCCTAAGGACTGAAGCTTTCTTT.

The rearrangement uses TRBV30 and TRBJ2-3; TRBD1 might be the D (6 bases). The CDR3 sequence is 12 residues long. The germline V gene has CDR1 GTSNPN and CDR2 SVGIG (reference sequence). V shed 2 bases and J shed 10 bases, with 13 bases lying between them. The CDR3 loop reads CAWSQGRGSQYF. CDR3 in DNA: TGTGCCTGGAGTCAGGGTAGGGGGTCGCAGTATTTT.

This rearrangement joins TRBV9 to TRBJ1-6, with a weak D call TRBD1 (6 bases). The length of the CDR3 is 15 residues. The V end was cut by 3 bases, the J end by 7 bases, with 14 bases between. Germline V gene lookup returns CDR1 SGDLS and CDR2 YYNGEE. In DNA, the CDR3 is TGTGCCAGCAGCGGTACGGGGGCGATGAATTCACCCCTCCACTTT. As protein: CASSGTGAMNSPLHF.

V gene TRBV18 combines with J gene TRBJ2-7; no reliable D call. V shed 1 base and J shed 5 bases, with 6 bases lying between them. From germline, CDR1 is KGHSH and CDR2 LQKENI. This CDR3 has 12 amino acids. For the CDR3, the DNA is TGTGCCAGCTCACCACGCCGTGACGAGCAGTACTTC. Translation gives CASSPRRDEQYF.

With regard to this clonotype: Its ends do not fully match the called genes, so a read error is possible. The V and J genes are TRBV27 and TRBJ2-7; D remains unclear. Germline values: CDR1 MNHEY, CDR2 SMNVEV (reference sequence). CDR3 size: 13 residues. CDR3 in amino acids: CASSLSTTYEKYF. CDR3 nucleotides: TGTGCCAGCAGTTTATCTACCACCTACGAGAAGTACTTC.

This chain joins TRBV7-8 and TRBJ2-7; 7 bases map to TRBD1. CDR3 length: 16 amino acids. V shed 5 bases, J shed 6 bases, and the junction held 16 bases outside the gene matches. Looked up from germline, CDR1 is SGHVS and CDR2 is FQNEAQ. In DNA form, the CDR3 reads TGTGCCAGCAGCCCGCCTCTGACAGGGCCTAATTGCGAGCAGTACTTC. Protein product: CASSPPLTGPNCEQYF. Drawing the rest from reference TRBV7-8 and TRBJ2-7, the complete variable domain is GAGVSQSPRYKVAKRGQDVALRCDPISGHVSLFWYQQALGQGPEFLTYFQNEAQLDKSGLPSDRFFAERPEGSVSTLKIQRTQQEDSAVYLCASSPPLTGPNCEQYFGPGTRLTVT.

This CDR3 is CASSPTSGTGGSPLHF. The DNA for the CDR3 is TGCGCCAGCAGCCCCACGTCCGGGACAGGGGGATCACCCCTCCACTTT. This chain uses TRBV4-3 with TRBJ1-6, with 11 bases identical to TRBD1. V shed 4 bases and J 10 bases; nucleotides not matched to a gene: 9. Germline-derived CDR1 and CDR2 are LGHNA and YSLEER. The CDR3 has 16 amino acids.

This clonotype has just a few counts. This chain links TRBV20-1 with TRBJ1-5, with D perhaps matching TRBD1 (5 bases). CDR1 is DFQATT and CDR2 is SNEGSKA in the germline V gene (reference sequence). This CDR3 has 16 residues. Deletions cut 2 bases from V and 0 bases from J, with 14 bases between. CDR3 coding DNA: TGCAGTGCTAGAAGCCTTCAGGGATTTAGCAATCAGCCCCAGCATTTT. Translating gives CSARSLQGFSNQPQHF.

The V and J genes are TRBV7-9 and TRBJ1-5, with a possible D match to TRBD1 (6 bases). V lost 0 bases to trimming and J lost 7 bases, with 10 bases between them. The germline V gene encodes CDR1 SEHNR and CDR2 FQNEAQ (reference sequence). This CDR3 has 14 residues. The CDR3 spells CASSLAGGGQPQHF. DNA for the CDR3: TGTGCCAGCAGCTTAGCCGGGGGCGGGCAGCCCCAGCATTTT.

The V call is TRBV29-1, the J call TRBJ1-2; D remains ambiguous. The CDR3 contains 12 residues. Trimming left V 3 bases short and J 2 bases short, with 7 bases between. CDR1 and CDR2 (germline): SQVTM, ANQGSEA. DNA of the CDR3: TGCAGCGTTGATATTGGAAACTATGGCTACACCTTC. It is translated as CSVDIGNYGYTF. The variable domain in full, completed from reference TRBV29-1 and TRBJ1-2, reads SAVISQKPSRDICQRGTSLTIQCQVDSQVTMMFWYRQQPGQSLTLIATANQGSEATYESGFVIDKFPISRPNLTFSTLTVSNMSPEDSSIYLCSVDIGNYGYTFGSGTRLTVV.

The chain joins TRBV12-3 or TRBV12-4 to TRBJ2-5, with 9 bases aligning to TRBD2. CDR3 length: 14 amino acids. The J segment lost 5 bases and the V segment lost 6 bases, leaving 7 bases of the junction unmatched. CDR3 nucleotides: TGTGCCAGCAGGCCTGCGGGGGGGTTTGAGACCCAGTACTTC. It encodes CASRPAGGFETQYF.

This clonotype was detected only a few times. V gene TRBV5-1 combines with J gene TRBJ2-5; 7 bases align to TRBD1. V lost 5 bases and J lost 1; bases outside the gene matches: 5. There are 14 residues in the CDR3. CDR1 and CDR2 from the germline V gene are SGHRS and YFSETQ. Written as DNA, the CDR3 is TGCGCCAGCAGGATAGGGACAGCCCAAGAGACCCAGTACTTC. Translating gives CASRIGTAQETQYF.

This clonotype was detected a few times. The chain recombines TRBV15 with TRBJ1-1; D is undetermined. The CDR3 length is 13 residues. Germline values: CDR1 LNHNV, CDR2 YYDKDF (reference sequence). V dropped 8 bases and J dropped 1 base, with 11 bases sitting between them. Here the CDR3 reads CATAQGWNTEAFF. The CDR3 DNA follows: TGTGCCACCGCTCAAGGGTGGAACACTGAAGCTTTCTTT.

This clonotype has only a few counts. V gene TRBV4-1 combines with J gene TRBJ2-7; 9 bases align to TRBD1. Per germline, CDR1 MGHRA and CDR2 YSYEKL. V was clipped by 4 bases and J by 6 bases; unmatched bases: 1. This CDR3 is built from 12 residues. CDR3 in amino acids: CASSLTGGEQYF. As DNA, the CDR3 is TGCGCCAGCAGCCTGACAGGGGGCGAGCAGTACTTC.

The V and J genes are TRBV28 and TRBJ2-2; 7 bases match TRBD1. This CDR3 is 13 amino acids long. Germline assignment: CDR1 MDHEN and CDR2 SYDVKM. The V and J ends lost 4 bases and 5 bases, in that order; junction bases with no gene match: 1. CDR3 bases: TGTGCCAGCAGTTCACAGGGGACCGGGGAGCTGTTTTTT. Its protein is CASSSQGTGELFF.

The gene calls are TRBV7-6 and TRBJ1-5; D is unresolved. Per the germline V gene, CDR1 is SGHVS and CDR2 is FNYEAQ. The V gene lost 0 bases and the J gene lost 3 bases, with 18 bases spanning the gap. CDR3 length equals 18 residues. CDR3 nucleotide sequence: TGTGCCAGCAGCTTAGCCGGAGGTCCCCTCCGACCCAATCAGCCCCAGCATTTT. Protein product: CASSLAGGPLRPNQPQHF.

This clonotype occurred a few times. The chain carries TRBV5-1 and TRBJ1-1, with 8 positions matching TRBD1. Germline V gene lookup returns CDR1 SGHRS and CDR2 YFSETQ. V lost 3 bases to trimming and J lost 10 bases; unmatched junction nucleotides: 14. This CDR3 comprises 15 residues. CDR3 protein: CASSSDGTGNRGAFF. CDR3 sequence (DNA): TGCGCCAGCAGCTCTGATGGGACAGGCAACAGGGGAGCTTTCTTT.

The V gene is TRBV6-6, the J gene TRBJ2-7; tentative D call: TRBD2 (6 bases). V was pared by 8 bases and J by 1 base, with 9 bases between. The V gene's germline CDR1 is MNHNY and CDR2 SVGAGI (reference sequence). The CDR3 totals 12 residues. CDR3 loop: CASWGVSYEQYF. DNA for the CDR3: TGTGCCAGCTGGGGGGTTTCCTACGAGCAGTACTTC.

The rearrangement joins TRBV7-8 to TRBJ2-1, with 8 nucleotides matching TRBD2. The germline V gene encodes CDR1 SGHVS and CDR2 FQNEAQ. Trimming cost V 4 bases and J 8 bases; bases outside gene matches: 16. CDR3 length equals 17 residues. The CDR3 spells CASSSRSRYSGKDEQFF. The CDR3 DNA is TGTGCCAGCAGCTCCCGTAGTCGATATAGCGGGAAGGATGAGCAGTTCTTC.

This clonotype has a handful of counts. The chain has TRBV10-3 and TRBJ2-5; no reliable D call. Trimming pared 2 bases from V and 0 bases from J, leaving 1 base between. Germline CDR1 reads ENHRY; CDR2 reads SYGVKD. This CDR3 spans 12 amino acids. The CDR3 spells CAISEHQETQYF. Here the CDR3 DNA reads TGTGCCATCAGTGAGCACCAAGAGACCCAGTACTTC.